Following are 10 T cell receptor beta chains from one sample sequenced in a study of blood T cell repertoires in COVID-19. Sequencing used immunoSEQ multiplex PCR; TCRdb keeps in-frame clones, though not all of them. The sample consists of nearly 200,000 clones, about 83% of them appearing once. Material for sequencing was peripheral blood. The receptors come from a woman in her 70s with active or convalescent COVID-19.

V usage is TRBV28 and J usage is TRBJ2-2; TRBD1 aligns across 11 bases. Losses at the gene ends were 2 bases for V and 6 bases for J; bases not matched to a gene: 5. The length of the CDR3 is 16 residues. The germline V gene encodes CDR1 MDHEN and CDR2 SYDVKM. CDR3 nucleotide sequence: TGTGCCAGCAGTTTAATGGACAGGGGGCGCCCCGGGGAGCTGTTTTTT. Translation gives CASSLMDRGRPGELFF.

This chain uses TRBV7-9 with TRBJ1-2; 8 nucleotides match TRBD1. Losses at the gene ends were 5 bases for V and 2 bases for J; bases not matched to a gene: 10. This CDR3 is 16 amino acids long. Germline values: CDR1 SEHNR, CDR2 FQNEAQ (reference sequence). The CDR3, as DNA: TGTGCCAGCAGCCTTTTTCAGGGGGCTGGAAACTATGGCTACACCTTC. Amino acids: CASSLFQGAGNYGYTF.

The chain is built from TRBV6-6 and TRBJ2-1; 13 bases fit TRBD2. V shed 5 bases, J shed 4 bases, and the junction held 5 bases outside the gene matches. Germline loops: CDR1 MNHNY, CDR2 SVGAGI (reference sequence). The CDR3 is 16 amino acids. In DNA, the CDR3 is TGTGCCAGCAGTACTAGCGGGAGGGCCGGTTACAATGAGCAGTTCTTC. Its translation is CASSTSGRAGYNEQFF.

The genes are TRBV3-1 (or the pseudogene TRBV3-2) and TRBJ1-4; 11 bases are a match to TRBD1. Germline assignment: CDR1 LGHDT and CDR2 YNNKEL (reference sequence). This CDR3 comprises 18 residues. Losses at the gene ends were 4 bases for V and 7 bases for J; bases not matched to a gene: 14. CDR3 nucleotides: TGTGCCAGCAGCCGAAACGGGACAGGGGGGTTACTAGGTGAAAAACTGTTTTTT. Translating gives CASSRNGTGGLLGEKLFF.

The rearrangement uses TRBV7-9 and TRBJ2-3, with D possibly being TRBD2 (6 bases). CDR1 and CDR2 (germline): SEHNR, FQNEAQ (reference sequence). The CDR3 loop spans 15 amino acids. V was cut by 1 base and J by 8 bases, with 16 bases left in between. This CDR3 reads CASSLGGASEATQYF. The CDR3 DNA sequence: TGTGCCAGCAGCTTAGGAGGGGCTAGCGAGGCTACGCAGTATTTT.

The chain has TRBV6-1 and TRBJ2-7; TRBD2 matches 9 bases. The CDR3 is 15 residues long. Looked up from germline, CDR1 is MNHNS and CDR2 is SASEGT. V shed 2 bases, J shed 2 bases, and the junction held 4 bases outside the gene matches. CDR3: CASSEKREAPYEQYF. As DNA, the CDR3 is TGTGCCAGCAGTGAAAAGCGGGAGGCACCCTACGAGCAGTACTTC.

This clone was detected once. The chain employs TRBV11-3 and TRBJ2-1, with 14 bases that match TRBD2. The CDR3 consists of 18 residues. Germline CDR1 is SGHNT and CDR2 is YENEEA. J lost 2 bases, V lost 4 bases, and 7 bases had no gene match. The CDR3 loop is CASSSGLAGGDPYNEQFF. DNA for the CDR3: TGTGCCAGCAGCTCTGGACTAGCGGGAGGCGACCCCTACAATGAGCAGTTCTTC.

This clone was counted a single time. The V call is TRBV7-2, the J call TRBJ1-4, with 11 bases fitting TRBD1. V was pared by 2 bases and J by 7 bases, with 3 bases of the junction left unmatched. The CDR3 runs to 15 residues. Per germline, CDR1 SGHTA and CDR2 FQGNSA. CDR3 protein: CASSLWTGGSEKLFF. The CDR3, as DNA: TGTGCCAGCAGCTTATGGACAGGGGGCAGTGAAAAACTGTTTTTT.

Here the CDR3 DNA reads TGTGCCAGTAGTATTCCGGGACAGGGGTACAATGAGCAGTTCTTC. It codes for CASSIPGQGYNEQFF. V usage is TRBV19 and J usage is TRBJ2-1; 10 nucleotides line up with TRBD1. The CDR3 totals 15 residues. Germline V gene data show CDR1 as LNHDA and CDR2 as SQIVND (reference sequence). V shed 3 bases, J shed 4 bases, and the junction held 3 bases outside the gene matches.

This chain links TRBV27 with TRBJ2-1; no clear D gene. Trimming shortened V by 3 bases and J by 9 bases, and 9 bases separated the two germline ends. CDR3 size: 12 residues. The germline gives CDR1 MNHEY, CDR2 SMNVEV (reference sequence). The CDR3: CASSLSPSEQFF. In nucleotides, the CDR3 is TGTGCCAGCAGTTTGTCTCCTAGTGAGCAGTTCTTC.